Listed here are 28 T cell receptor beta chains from one sample, sequenced in a study of blood T cell repertoires in COVID-19. The method was immunoSEQ multiplex PCR; TCRdb's version includes in-frame clones alone and lacks a portion of them. The sample lists roughly 500,000 clones; 75% to 90% were seen once. Source material: peripheral blood. All receptors derive from a human donor in a cohort sampled during active COVID-19.

In nucleotides, the CDR3 is TGTGCCAGCAGTGTTCGACAGCCCCACGGCTACACCTTC. Amino acid sequence: CASSVRQPHGYTF. The V gene is TRBV2, the J gene TRBJ1-2; D is possibly TRBD1 (5 bases). The CDR3 sequence is 13 residues long. Per germline, CDR1 SNHLY and CDR2 FYNNEI. Trimming pared 4 bases from V and 8 bases from J, leaving 14 bases between.

This chain links TRBV10-3 with TRBJ2-7; 9 nucleotides line up with TRBD1. This CDR3 is built from 16 residues. The ends lost 4 bases at V and 5 bases at J; junction bases unmatched: 12. The germline V gene has CDR1 ENHRY and CDR2 SYGVKD. CDR3 nucleotides: TGTGCCATCAGTGGGACCGGGACAGGGATTCTCAACGAGCAGTACTTC. Translated: CAISGTGTGILNEQYF.

V is TRBV7-2 and J is TRBJ1-2; TRBD1 matches 8 bases. Germline-derived CDR1 and CDR2 are SGHTA and FQGNSA. The V gene end was trimmed by 1 base and the J gene end by 4 bases; junction bases not matched to a gene: 5. The CDR3 covers 15 residues. This chain's CDR3 is CASSLGGQEIYGYTF. CDR3 DNA: TGTGCCAGCAGCTTAGGGGGACAGGAAATCTATGGCTACACCTTC. Combining the CDR3 with reference TRBV7-2 and TRBJ1-2 gives the whole variable domain GAGVSQSPSNKVTEKGKDVELRCDPISGHTALYWYRQSLGQGLEFLIYFQGNSAPDKSGLPSDRFSAERTGGSVSTLTIQRTQQEDSAVYLCASSLGGQEIYGYTFGSGTRLTVV.

In DNA form, the CDR3 reads TGTGCCAGTAGTTTCTCTAGCGGGACGAACACCGGGGAGCTGTTTTTT. Encoded protein: CASSFSSGTNTGELFF. The V and J genes are TRBV19 and TRBJ2-2; 9 bases are shared with TRBD2. This CDR3 spans 16 amino acids. The V segment lost 5 bases and the J segment 0 bases; nucleotides outside the gene matches: 4. CDR1 is LNHDA, CDR2 SQIVND, per germline (reference sequence).

The chain joins TRBV19 to TRBJ1-3; tentatively, D is TRBD1 (6 bases). Trimming removed 7 bases from V and 1 base from J, with 20 bases in between. CDR1 is LNHDA and CDR2 is SQIVND in the germline V gene (reference sequence). The CDR3 length is 17 residues. Here the CDR3 DNA reads TGTGCCAGTACCGCATCCTCAGGGGTGGTATCTGGAAACACCATATATTTT. It yields the protein CASTASSGVVSGNTIYF. The full variable domain, completed using reference TRBV19 and TRBJ1-3, is DGGITQSPKYLFRKEGQNVTLSCEQNLNHDAMYWYRQDPGQGLRLIYYSQIVNDFQKGDIAEGYSVSREKKESFPLTVTSAQKNPTAFYLCASTASSGVVSGNTIYFGEGSWLTVV.

The chain combines TRBV28 with TRBJ2-7, with D unresolved. The CDR3 is 14 residues long. The V and J ends lost 8 bases and 3 bases respectively, with 17 bases between them. Germline-derived CDR1 and CDR2 are MDHEN and SYDVKM. The CDR3 is CASVSINGRYEQYF. The CDR3 DNA is TGTGCCAGCGTATCGATTAACGGTCGCTACGAGCAGTACTTC.

Details on this clone: The sample contains more than one DNA sequence encoding this CDR3. This sequence joins TRBV12-3 or TRBV12-4 and TRBJ1-2; possible D gene TRBD1, 5 bases. V shed 6 bases and J shed 4 bases, with 12 bases lying between them. This CDR3 spans 13 amino acids. CDR3 sequence: CASSQDRGYGYTF. The CDR3 bases are TGTGCCAGCAGCCAAGACAGAGGCTATGGCTACACCTTC.

Comment on this clone: Other DNA sequences in this specimen translate into the identical CDR3. CDR3 sequence reads: CASRRDSNTEAFF. The CDR3 DNA reads TGCGCCAGCAGGAGGGATTCGAACACTGAAGCTTTCTTT. V usage is TRBV5-1 and J usage is TRBJ1-1; D call uncertain. From germline, CDR1 is SGHRS and CDR2 YFSETQ. The CDR3 loop spans 13 amino acids. V was trimmed by 5 bases and J by 1 base, leaving 9 bases between them. Supplemented by reference TRBV5-1 and TRBJ1-1, the full variable domain reads KAGVTQTPRYLIKTRGQQVTLSCSPISGHRSVSWYQQTPGQGLQFLFEYFSETQRNKGNFPGRFSGRQFSNSRSEMNVSTLELGDSALYLCASRRDSNTEAFFGQGTRLTVV.

The V and J genes are TRBV10-1 and TRBJ1-2, with TRBD1 matching 8 bases. CDR3 length: 13 residues. Germline V gives CDR1 WNHNN, CDR2 SYGVQD (reference sequence). Losses at the gene ends were 6 bases for V and 7 bases for J; bases not matched to a gene: 7. CDR3 in DNA: TGCGCCAGCAGCCCAGGGGGCCGAGGTGGCTACACCTTC. Translating gives CASSPGGRGGYTF.

This clone was picked up one time. The chain couples TRBV30 to TRBJ1-5; D not resolved. The CDR3 covers 16 residues. Trimming stripped 0 bases from V and 4 bases from J, with 16 bases between. The V gene's germline CDR1 is GTSNPN and CDR2 SVGIG (reference sequence). CDR3 bases: TGTGCCTGGAGTGTAAGAGCGGCGGGGAGGAATCAGCCCCAGCATTTT. Translating gives CAWSVRAAGRNQPQHF.

This clone was picked up a small number of times. The J gene is TRBJ1-2, the V gene TRBV7-6; no clear D. Germline assignment: CDR1 SGHVS and CDR2 FNYEAQ. The CDR3 loop spans 13 amino acids. V lost 5 bases and J 7 bases, leaving 14 bases between the germline ends. CDR3 sequence: CASSRDMFLGYTF. The CDR3 region has the DNA TGTGCCAGCAGCCGAGATATGTTCCTTGGCTACACCTTC.

V usage is TRBV28 and J usage is TRBJ1-1; TRBD1 matches 7 bases. This CDR3 spans 16 amino acids. With 6 bases clipped from V and 0 bases from J, the junction kept 10 bases outside the gene matches. CDR1 and CDR2 from the germline V gene are MDHEN and SYDVKM. The chain's CDR3 is CASSLTGVAMNTEAFF. The CDR3 DNA sequence: TGTGCCAGCAGCCTCACAGGGGTCGCTATGAACACTGAAGCTTTCTTT. Full variable domain (outside the CDR3, taken from reference TRBV28 and TRBJ1-1): DVKVTQSSRYLVKRTGEKVFLECVQDMDHENMFWYRQDPGLGLRLIYFSYDVKMKEKGDIPEGYSVSREKKERFSLILESASTNQTSMYLCASSLTGVAMNTEAFFGQGTRLTVV.

This chain connects TRBV5-6 to TRBJ1-4; D remains ambiguous. This CDR3 contains 15 residues. The germline CDR1 and CDR2 sequences are SGHDT and YYEEEE. V dropped 4 bases and J dropped 4 bases, with 14 bases sitting between them. The CDR3 nucleotides read TGTGCCAGCAGCGCCTCGATACAAAGTAATGAAAAACTGTTTTTT. Amino acid sequence: CASSASIQSNEKLFF.

The CDR3 loop is CASRGASSGNTIYF. For the CDR3, the DNA is TGTGCCAGTCGTGGGGCCAGCTCTGGAAACACCATATATTTT. V and J are TRBV19 and TRBJ1-3; D is possibly TRBD1 (5 bases). The V end lost 8 bases, the J end lost 0 bases, and 11 bases lay between the germline ends. Looked up from germline, CDR1 is LNHDA and CDR2 is SQIVND (reference sequence). The CDR3 is made up of 14 amino acids.

The rearrangement uses TRBV6-5 and TRBJ2-1; 8 bases are shared with TRBD2. Germline V lookup: CDR1 MNHEY, CDR2 SVGAGI. CDR3 length: 15 residues. With V trimmed by 7 bases and J by 7 bases, 12 bases remained unmatched. The CDR3 loop reads CASTPGGLGVNEQFF. Here the CDR3 DNA reads TGTGCCAGCACTCCTGGGGGACTAGGGGTGAATGAGCAGTTCTTC.

The chain combines TRBV19 with TRBJ2-4, with D possibly matching TRBD2 (7 bases). Germline CDR1 is LNHDA and CDR2 is SQIVND (reference sequence). The CDR3 has 17 amino acids. Trimming removed 3 bases from V and 0 bases from J, with 15 bases in between. CDR3 region: CASSIGGQGTAKNIQYF. The CDR3, as DNA: TGTGCCAGTAGTATCGGGGGGCAGGGGACAGCCAAAAACATTCAGTACTTC.

V usage is TRBV29-1 and J usage is TRBJ2-5; D perhaps matches TRBD2 (7 bases). The CDR3 loop spans 16 amino acids. The germline CDR1 and CDR2 sequences are SQVTM and ANQGSEA. Trimming took 0 bases from V and 5 from J, leaving 19 bases between them. CDR3 sequence: CSVEDLPRGAGETQYF. In nucleotides, the CDR3 is TGCAGCGTTGAAGATCTTCCTCGGGGGGCGGGTGAGACCCAGTACTTC.

V gene TRBV11-1 combines with J gene TRBJ2-1; possibly TRBD2 for D (5 bases). V lost 0 bases, J lost 9 bases, and 12 bases lay in between. CDR1 is SGHAT and CDR2 is FQDESV in the germline V gene (reference sequence). This CDR3 region has 14 residues. CDR3 in DNA: TGTGCCAGCAGCTTAGCTGGGAGTCAGATTGAGCAGTTCTTC. Protein: CASSLAGSQIEQFF.

V usage is TRBV12-5 and J usage is TRBJ2-3; D is possibly TRBD1 (5 bases). CDR1 and CDR2 (germline): LGHNT, FRNRAP. The CDR3 has 14 residues. Trimming took off 5 bases at V and 2 bases at J, with 11 bases between the two ends. The CDR3 protein is CASGPNRHTDTQYF. The CDR3, as DNA: TGTGCTAGTGGTCCAAACAGGCACACAGATACGCAGTATTTT.

The V call is TRBV23-1, the J call TRBJ1-1; TRBD1 agrees at 7 bases. TRBV23-1 is noted as an ORF with a role that remains uncertain. V was pared by 4 bases and J by 3 bases, with 2 bases of the junction left unmatched. The CDR3 is made up of 13 amino acids. CDR3 loop: CASSRQGDTEAFF. CDR3 DNA sequence: TGCGCCAGCAGTCGCCAGGGGGACACTGAAGCTTTCTTT.

This clone came up once. The chain couples TRBV6-6 to TRBJ1-1; D is possibly TRBD1 (6 bases). From germline, CDR1 is MNHNY and CDR2 SVGAGI (reference sequence). V was pared by 5 bases and J by 10 bases, with 17 bases between. This CDR3 comprises 13 residues. In DNA, the CDR3 is TGTGCCAGCAGTCGAACAGGGTCTCTCGGAGCTTTCTTT. Amino acid sequence: CASSRTGSLGAFF.

This chain joins TRBV5-4 and TRBJ2-4, with 10 bases aligning to TRBD2. V shed 4 bases, J shed 6 bases, and the junction held 4 bases outside the gene matches. Germline-derived CDR1 and CDR2 are SGHNT and YYREEE (reference sequence). This CDR3 has 14 amino acids. This CDR3 reads CASSIAGGGNIQYF. DNA for the CDR3: TGTGCCAGCAGCATAGCGGGAGGAGGAAACATTCAGTACTTC.

This clone has only one observation. The chain carries TRBV28 and TRBJ1-2, with 7 positions matching TRBD1. V lost 3 bases, J lost 4 bases, and 8 bases stayed unmatched. Germline V gene sequence: CDR1 MDHEN, CDR2 SYDVKM. The CDR3 loop spans 15 amino acids. The CDR3 DNA is TGTGCCAGCAGTTTTGTCGCAGGGGGGAGCTATGGCTACACCTTC. Protein sequence: CASSFVAGGSYGYTF.

The table lists this clone with a count of one. V gene TRBV7-3 combines with J gene TRBJ1-1; D is unresolved. Germline CDR1 SGHTA, CDR2 FQGTGA. This CDR3 has 15 residues. V gave up 0 bases and J gave up 1 base, with 9 bases separating them. CDR3 protein: CASSLTFGGNTEAFF. CDR3 nucleotides: TGTGCCAGCAGCTTAACGTTTGGAGGGAACACTGAAGCTTTCTTT.

Ten or more counts support this clone. The rearrangement uses TRBV27 and TRBJ2-7; 7 bases match TRBD2. J was trimmed by 3 bases and V by 5 bases; bases with no gene match: 10. This CDR3 comprises 15 residues. In germline, CDR1 is MNHEY, CDR2 SMNVEV (reference sequence). CDR3 nucleotides: TGTGCCAGCAGTGTCGTGGGGGGGAGGCACTACGAGCAGTACTTC. This encodes CASSVVGGRHYEQYF.

The J gene is TRBJ1-2, the V gene TRBV19; TRBD1 matches at 7 bases. The V gene's germline CDR1 is LNHDA and CDR2 SQIVND (reference sequence). This CDR3 contains 15 residues. J lost 5 bases, V lost 5 bases, and 11 bases had no gene match. Written as DNA, the CDR3 is TGTGCCAGTAGTGCCCAAACAGGGGTCTCGTATGGCTACACCTTC. Translation: CASSAQTGVSYGYTF.

The chain carries TRBV5-6 and TRBJ1-3; TRBD1 might be the D (5 bases). The CDR3 has 15 amino acids. Germline loops: CDR1 SGHDT, CDR2 YYEEEE. Trimming pared 4 bases from V and 2 bases from J, leaving 13 bases between. CDR3: CASSLPGSPGNTIYF. CDR3 DNA sequence: TGTGCCAGCAGCCTGCCAGGGTCCCCTGGAAACACCATATATTTT.

The chain combines TRBV27 with TRBJ1-6; possible D gene TRBD1, 5 bases. This CDR3 has 15 amino acids. With 4 bases removed from V and 4 bases from J, the gap between germline ends came to 11 bases. CDR1 and CDR2 from the germline V gene are MNHEY and SMNVEV (reference sequence). Written as DNA, the CDR3 is TGTGCCAGCAGTTCGACCGGGACTTATAATTCACCCCTCCACTTT. Its translation: CASSSTGTYNSPLHF.